This paragraph reports one T cell receptor beta chain. Its target is unknown. The run depth of the assay was deep. Generated by immunoSEQ multiplex PCR, the TCRdb table keeps only in-frame clones and is missing some. The sample lists some 2,000,000 clones, roughly 96% seen once, with more than 0.1% in the top ten. The sample is drawn from a study of shared clonotypes between healthy human individuals. Study results and limitations: Generation probabilities of non-shared clonotypes were lower (relative to those shared by all four donors). Relative to memory subsets, naive subsets generally showed larger estimated richness.

The CDR3 length is 13 residues. V was clipped by 5 bases and J by 1 base, with 8 bases between them. Germline CDR1 is SGHTA and CDR2 is FQGTGA. Subsets obtained from CD4+ cells comprised CD45RA+ naive and CD45RA-negative memory cells. V and J are TRBV7-3 and TRBJ1-1; a possible D gene is TRBD1 (6 bases). The origin of this receptor is a man aged 18 to 29 in good health. Sample: naive CD4+ T cells sorted from blood. Specified subset: CD45RA+ positively selected. The CDR3 sequence: CASSAQGNTEAFF. CDR3 coding DNA: TGTGCCAGCAGCGCACAGGGGAACACTGAAGCTTTCTTT.